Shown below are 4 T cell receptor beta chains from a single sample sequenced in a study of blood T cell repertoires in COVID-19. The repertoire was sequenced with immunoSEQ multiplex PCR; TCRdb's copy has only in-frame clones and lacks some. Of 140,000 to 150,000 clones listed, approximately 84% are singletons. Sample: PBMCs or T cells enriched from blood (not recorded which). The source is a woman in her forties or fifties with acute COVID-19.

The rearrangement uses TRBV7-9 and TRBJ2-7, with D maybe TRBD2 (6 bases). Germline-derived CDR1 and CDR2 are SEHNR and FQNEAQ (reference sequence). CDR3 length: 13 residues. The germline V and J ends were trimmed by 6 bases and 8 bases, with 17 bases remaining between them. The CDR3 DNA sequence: TGTGCCAGCAGTTTTGGAGGGTCCCAGAAGCAGTACTTC. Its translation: CASSFGGSQKQYF.

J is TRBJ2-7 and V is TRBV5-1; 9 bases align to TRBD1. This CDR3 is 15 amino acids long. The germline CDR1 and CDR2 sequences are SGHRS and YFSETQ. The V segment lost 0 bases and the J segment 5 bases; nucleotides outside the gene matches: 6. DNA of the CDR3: TGCGCCAGCAGCTTGGGATCCGGGACAGGGAACGAGCAGTACTTC. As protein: CASSLGSGTGNEQYF.

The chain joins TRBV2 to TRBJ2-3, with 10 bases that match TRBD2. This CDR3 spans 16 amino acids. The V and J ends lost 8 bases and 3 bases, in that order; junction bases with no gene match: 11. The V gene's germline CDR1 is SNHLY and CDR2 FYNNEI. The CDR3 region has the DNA TGTGCCAGCTGGGAGGGTTTAGCGGGAGGTACAGATACGCAGTATTTT. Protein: CASWEGLAGGTDTQYF.

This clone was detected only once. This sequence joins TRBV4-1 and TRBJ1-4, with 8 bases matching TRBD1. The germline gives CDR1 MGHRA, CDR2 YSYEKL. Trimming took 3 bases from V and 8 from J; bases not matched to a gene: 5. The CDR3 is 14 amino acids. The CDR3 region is CASSHETGGEKLFF. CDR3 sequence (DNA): TGCGCCAGCAGCCACGAAACAGGGGGAGAAAAACTGTTTTTT.